This is a list of T cell receptor beta chains from one sample in a study of blood T cell repertoires in COVID-19. Data came from immunoSEQ multiplex PCR; TCRdb stores just in-frame clones and leaves some out. This repertoire shows about 360,000 clones, 70% to 90% found once; its top ten account for 7.1%. The sequenced sample was peripheral blood. These receptors came from a woman aged 60-75 years with COVID-19, enrolled during active disease. Both conserved end residues are part of each CDR3.

TRBJ2-5 TRBV9 17 CASSVALGGAFVETQYF
TRBJ2-5 TRBV18 13 CASSRDIQETQYF
TRBJ2-1 TRBV12-3/TRBV12-4 12 CASIDYYNEQFF
TRBJ1-1 TRBV19 13 CASSFILDTEAFF
TRBJ2-7 TRBV2 15 CASTQGEIAGGRQYF
TRBJ2-1 TRBV11-2 16 CASSPRVGLLYNEQFF
TRBJ1-6 TRBV5-1 15 CASSSGQGAGSPLHF
TRBJ1-1 TRBV11-3 13 CASISGGTTEAFF
TRBJ2-3 TRBV11-2 18 CASSLDKRGGPGTDTQYF
TRBJ2-7 TRBV11-3 15 CASSSGQGDTYEQYF
TRBJ2-7 TRBV6-1 12 CASSERGYEQYF
TRBJ2-7 TRBV15 15 CATSRDRGGSYEQYF
TRBJ2-7 TRBV10-1 15 CASSPLATGGYEQYF
TRBJ2-4 TRBV19 15 CASSLMDRSKNIQYF
TRBJ2-7 TRBV5-4 12 CASHGLTDEQYF
TRBJ2-3 TRBV5-1 12 CASKGNTDTQYF
TRBJ2-2 TRBV5-4 15 CASSGGQGVTGELFF
TRBJ2-5 TRBV5-1 15 CASSLDRGLQETQYF
TRBJ1-1 TRBV19 15 CASSALENGNTEAFF
TRBJ2-1 TRBV9 16 CASSVVGVGSYNEQFF
TRBJ1-1 TRBV11-3 13 CASSRDMNTEAFF
TRBJ1-1 TRBV6-2/TRBV6-3 15 CASSYDRMENTEAFF
TRBJ1-3 TRBV6-6 12 CATQARGNTIYF
TRBJ2-3 TRBV9 15 CASSADRGLRDTQYF
TRBJ1-5 TRBV16 12 CASSQGGLPQHF